The 27 T cell receptor beta chains below all came from one sample that was sequenced in a study of blood T cell repertoires in COVID-19. The protocol was immunoSEQ multiplex PCR, while the TCRdb copy is restricted to in-frame clones and leaves out a portion. The data show about 300,000 clones, around nine tenths seen once. The sequenced sample was peripheral blood. The source is a woman aged 25 to 39 with COVID-19, enrolled during active disease.

The chain recombines TRBV5-8 with TRBJ2-1; D may be TRBD2 (5 bases). Trimming pared 4 bases from V and 6 bases from J, leaving 11 bases between. The CDR3 has 13 amino acids. CDR1 and CDR2 from the germline V gene are SGHTS and YDEGEE. For the CDR3, the DNA is TGTGCCAGCAGCCCCGTTGCGGGCAATGAGCAGTTCTTC. It encodes CASSPVAGNEQFF.

This rearrangement joins TRBV5-1 to TRBJ1-4, with D possibly matching TRBD1 (5 bases). The CDR3 totals 15 residues. Trimming cost V 6 bases and J 4 bases, with 16 bases left between them. Germline loops: CDR1 SGHRS, CDR2 YFSETQ. The CDR3 loop is CASTPGAVLNEKLFF. The CDR3 DNA is TGCGCCAGCACCCCTGGGGCGGTTCTTAATGAAAAACTGTTTTTT.

This clone was detected once. The chain joins TRBV6-2 or TRBV6-3 to TRBJ2-4; a possible D gene is TRBD2 (6 bases). Trimming took off 0 bases at V and 0 bases at J, with 9 bases between the two ends. This CDR3 has 16 residues. CDR1 MNHEY and CDR2 SVGEGT come from the germline V gene. CDR3 amino acids: CASSYSGGVAKNIQYF. CDR3 in DNA: TGTGCCAGCAGTTACTCCGGAGGGGTAGCCAAAAACATTCAGTACTTC.

The chain combines TRBV24-1 with TRBJ2-1; 9 bases agree with TRBD2. V was clipped by 12 bases and J by 3 bases; unmatched bases: 20. This CDR3 is 18 amino acids long. Germline CDR1 reads KGHDR; CDR2 reads SFDVKD. In DNA, the CDR3 is TGTGCCCAAGAGGGTCCCACTCCGGCGGGGGGGTTCTACAATGAGCAGTTCTTC. Residues: CAQEGPTPAGGFYNEQFF.

In its sample, this clone was seen a few times. For the CDR3, the DNA is TGTGCCAGCAGCTATGAAACGTCTAACTCTGGGGCCAACGTCCTGACTTTC. It codes for CASSYETSNSGANVLTF. This chain connects TRBV11-3 to TRBJ2-6; D is unclear. The germline V and J ends were trimmed by 4 bases and 0 bases, with 13 bases remaining between them. CDR1 and CDR2 from the germline V gene are SGHNT and YENEEA. The CDR3 is made up of 17 amino acids. Complete variable domain (other parts from reference TRBV11-3 and TRBJ2-6): EAGVVQSPRYKIIEKKQPVAFWCNPISGHNTLYWYLQNLGQGPELLIRYENEEAVDDSQLPKDRFSAERLKGVDSTLKIQPAELGDSAVYLCASSYETSNSGANVLTFGAGSRLTVL.

Only one count was recorded for this clone. V gene TRBV29-1 combines with J gene TRBJ2-1, with TRBD2 matching over 11 bases. The germline gives CDR1 SQVTM, CDR2 ANQGSEA. V lost 7 bases to trimming and J lost 2 bases; unmatched junction nucleotides: 4. The CDR3 has 14 amino acids. CDR3 DNA sequence: TGCAGCGCTCCTAGCGGGGGGACCTACAATGAGCAGTTCTTC. It yields the protein CSAPSGGTYNEQFF.

The J gene is TRBJ1-1, the V gene TRBV29-1; D uncertain. V was cut by 8 bases and J by 8 bases, with 18 bases left in between. Germline-derived CDR1 and CDR2 are SQVTM and ANQGSEA. This CDR3 has 12 amino acids. CDR3 DNA: TGCAGCTCATGGGAGACGACCTTCGAAGCTTTCTTT. Amino acid sequence: CSSWETTFEAFF.

The count of this clone is one. At one of its ends the junction is not consistent with the germline gene, which may arise from a read error. This chain links TRBV18 with TRBJ2-5; perhaps TRBD2 as D (5 bases). Germline CDR1 reads KGHSH; CDR2 reads LQKENI. The CDR3 runs to 13 residues. The CDR3 DNA sequence: TGTGCCACCTCACGAGGGTCCCAAGAGACCCAGTACTTC. Its translation is CATSRGSQETQYF.

This rearrangement joins TRBV6-5 to TRBJ1-1, with TRBD1 as a possible D gene (6 bases). The CDR3 spans 14 residues. V was trimmed by 6 bases and J by 6 bases, leaving 17 bases between them. Germline V lookup: CDR1 MNHEY, CDR2 SVGAGI. CDR3 amino acids: CASRGARVVAEAFF. Written as DNA, the CDR3 is TGTGCCAGCAGGGGGGCGCGGGTTGTGGCTGAAGCTTTCTTT.

The chain recombines TRBV6-5 with TRBJ2-4; 10 nucleotides agree with TRBD1. The CDR3 extends over 15 amino acids. Looked up from germline, CDR1 is MNHEY and CDR2 is SVGAGI. Trimming at V came to 5 bases and at J to 8 bases, leaving 9 bases not matched to a gene. In DNA, the CDR3 is TGTGCCAGCAGTCTATCCGGGACAGGGGTCGACATTCAGTACTTC. Translation: CASSLSGTGVDIQYF.

The chain links TRBV28 to TRBJ2-3; 7 bases are shared with TRBD1. CDR1 MDHEN and CDR2 SYDVKM come from the germline V gene. With V trimmed by 7 bases and J by 8 bases, 9 bases remained unmatched. CDR3 size: 13 residues. CDR3 coding DNA: TGTGCCAGCAACTTAAGGACAGGAGGTACGCAGTATTTT. As protein: CASNLRTGGTQYF.

As to this clone: This same CDR3 is encoded by further DNA sequences in the sample. This chain joins TRBV2 and TRBJ1-2, with D possibly TRBD1 on 6 matching bases. Trimming pared 1 base from V and 5 bases from J, leaving 8 bases between. Germline lookup yields CDR1 SNHLY and CDR2 FYNNEI. The CDR3 contains 13 residues. The CDR3 sequence: CASSEGQGYGYTF. CDR3 DNA sequence: TGTGCCAGCAGTGAAGGGCAGGGGTATGGCTACACCTTC.

The CDR3 loop is CASSSPGERAANEKLFF. CDR3 DNA: TGTGCCAGCAGTTCCCCTGGGGAGCGGGCAGCTAATGAAAAACTGTTTTTT. The chain carries TRBV28 and TRBJ1-4, with D hard to call. CDR3 length: 17 amino acids. Per the germline V gene, CDR1 is MDHEN and CDR2 is SYDVKM. V was trimmed by 4 bases and J by 3 bases, leaving 18 bases between them. The full variable domain, its missing parts supplied by reference TRBV28 and TRBJ1-4, is DVKVTQSSRYLVKRTGEKVFLECVQDMDHENMFWYRQDPGLGLRLIYFSYDVKMKEKGDIPEGYSVSREKKERFSLILESASTNQTSMYLCASSSPGERAANEKLFFGSGTQLSVL.

CDR3 sequence: CASQLKGQGLCEQYV. CDR3 DNA: TGTGCCAGTCAACTCAAAGGACAGGGCTTGTGCGAGCAGTACGTC. The V and J genes are TRBV19 and TRBJ2-7, with 8 positions matching TRBD1. Germline V gives CDR1 LNHDA, CDR2 SQIVND (reference sequence). The CDR3 sequence is 15 residues long. V lost 8 bases to trimming and J lost 6 bases; unmatched junction nucleotides: 15.

As DNA, the CDR3 is TGCGCCAGCAGCTTCGAAAGGCGGGCTGAAGCTTTCTTT. It translates to CASSFERRAEAFF. The rearrangement joins TRBV5-1 to TRBJ1-1; D not certain. Germline loops: CDR1 SGHRS, CDR2 YFSETQ. The length of the CDR3 is 13 residues. V was pared by 2 bases and J by 6 bases, with 11 bases between. The variable domain in full, completed from reference TRBV5-1 and TRBJ1-1, reads KAGVTQTPRYLIKTRGQQVTLSCSPISGHRSVSWYQQTPGQGLQFLFEYFSETQRNKGNFPGRFSGRQFSNSRSEMNVSTLELGDSALYLCASSFERRAEAFFGQGTRLTVV.

This chain joins TRBV5-1 and TRBJ1-1; possible D gene TRBD1, 5 bases. The CDR3 runs to 16 residues. Germline loops: CDR1 SGHRS, CDR2 YFSETQ. V lost 8 bases, J lost 0 bases, and 20 bases lay in between. The CDR3 DNA reads TGCGCCAGTCAGAGACAGTCGGGGGTCATGAACACTGAAGCTTTCTTT. It specifies CASQRQSGVMNTEAFF.

This sequence joins TRBV6-1 and TRBJ1-1; D possibly corresponds to TRBD1 (6 bases). CDR1 is MNHNS and CDR2 is SASEGT in the germline V gene. This CDR3 is built from 12 residues. V lost 3 bases and J 4 bases, leaving 6 bases between the germline ends. The CDR3 coding sequence is TGTGCCAGCAGTGAGACAGGCACTGAAGCTTTCTTT. Amino acids: CASSETGTEAFF.

CDR3 sequence: CASSDSSKGTEAFF. CDR3 coding DNA: TGTGCCAGCAGTGACTCAAGCAAGGGGACTGAAGCTTTCTTT. The chain uses TRBV6-4 and TRBJ1-1; possibly TRBD1 for D (5 bases). Germline CDR1 is MRHNA and CDR2 is SNTAGT. Trimming stripped 0 bases from V and 5 bases from J, with 10 bases between. This CDR3 is 14 amino acids long.

This clone was seen once. The J gene is TRBJ1-2, the V gene TRBV2; D not resolved. Trimming removed 5 bases at V and 8 bases at J, with 12 bases between. The CDR3 is 12 residues long. The V gene's germline CDR1 is SNHLY and CDR2 FYNNEI. The CDR3 nucleotides are TGTGCCAGCAGTACGCCAGACGGGGGCTACACCTTC. Protein sequence: CASSTPDGGYTF.

This chain connects TRBV2 to TRBJ1-2, with TRBD1 as a possible D gene (5 bases). CDR3 length equals 13 residues. In germline, CDR1 is SNHLY, CDR2 FYNNEI. With 7 bases removed from V and 4 bases from J, the gap between germline ends came to 13 bases. The CDR3 DNA reads TGTGCCAGCAAAGGGGACGGGAGCTATGGCTACACCTTC. Protein product: CASKGDGSYGYTF.

The rearrangement links TRBV24-1 to TRBJ2-7; maybe TRBD1 (6 bases). This CDR3 has 13 amino acids. V was trimmed by 4 bases and J by 6 bases, leaving 12 bases between them. Germline CDR1 KGHDR, CDR2 SFDVKD. The CDR3 DNA sequence: TGTGCCACCAGTGACCGAGACAGGTCCGAGCAGTACTTC. Protein: CATSDRDRSEQYF.

The chain has TRBV6-5 and TRBJ2-7; possible D gene TRBD1, 6 bases. The CDR3 length is 13 residues. CDR1 is MNHEY, CDR2 SVGAGI, per germline. Trimming shortened V by 0 bases and J by 4 bases, and 7 bases separated the two germline ends. The CDR3 region is CASSYSRGYEQYV. In DNA form, the CDR3 reads TGTGCCAGCAGTTACTCGAGGGGGTACGAGCAGTACGTC.

The chain couples TRBV5-1 to TRBJ2-5; 8 nucleotides line up with TRBD2. The CDR3 extends over 15 amino acids. From germline, CDR1 is SGHRS and CDR2 YFSETQ. The V segment lost 0 bases and the J segment 5 bases; nucleotides outside the gene matches: 6. CDR3 sequence (DNA): TGCGCCAGCAGCTTGGCCGGCAGCGGGGGCGAGACCCAGTACTTC. It codes for CASSLAGSGGETQYF. Full variable domain (missing parts from reference TRBV5-1 and TRBJ2-5): KAGVTQTPRYLIKTRGQQVTLSCSPISGHRSVSWYQQTPGQGLQFLFEYFSETQRNKGNFPGRFSGRQFSNSRSEMNVSTLELGDSALYLCASSLAGSGGETQYFGPGTRLLVL.

This chain connects TRBV5-1 to TRBJ1-1, with a tentative D call TRBD1 (5 bases). The CDR3 length is 15 residues. V was shortened by 4 bases and J by 5 bases, with 18 bases between the two germline ends. CDR1 is SGHRS, CDR2 YFSETQ, per germline. CDR3 loop: CASSQSGGLGTEAFF. The CDR3 coding sequence is TGCGCCAGCAGCCAGTCTGGGGGGTTGGGGACTGAAGCTTTCTTT.

This chain connects TRBV9 to TRBJ2-1; 10 bases fit TRBD2. Germline loops: CDR1 SGDLS, CDR2 YYNGEE. V was pared by 4 bases and J by 3 bases, with 10 bases of the junction left unmatched. The CDR3 contains 17 residues. CDR3 protein: CASSPSNLAGVYNEQFF. CDR3 sequence (DNA): TGTGCCAGCAGCCCCAGCAATCTAGCGGGGGTCTACAATGAGCAGTTCTTC.

V gene TRBV5-1 combines with J gene TRBJ1-1; TRBD1 might be the D (5 bases). CDR3 length: 14 amino acids. Germline-derived CDR1 and CDR2 are SGHRS and YFSETQ. V lost 4 bases and J 4 bases, leaving 14 bases between the germline ends. CDR3 coding DNA: TGCGCCAGCAGCCCGGGACTGGGGGGCACTGAAGCTTTCTTT. Its protein product is CASSPGLGGTEAFF.

This clone was detected only once. The J gene is TRBJ1-2, the V gene TRBV27, with D possibly TRBD1 on 6 matching bases. Looked up from germline, CDR1 is MNHEY and CDR2 is SMNVEV (reference sequence). CDR3 length equals 12 residues. V was pared by 4 bases and J by 6 bases, with 9 bases between. The CDR3: CASSSEGDGYTF. CDR3 DNA: TGTGCCAGCAGTTCAGAGGGGGATGGCTACACCTTC.